The entry below describes one T cell receptor (beta chain). Germline V gene data show CDR1 as SNHLY and CDR2 as FYNNEI. Germline trimming cut 4 bases from V and 1 base from J; bases unmatched to any gene: 2. The CDR3 covers 15 residues. TCRdb keeps only in-frame clones here, not all; method: immunoSEQ multiplex PCR. Seen here are 150,000 or so clones, approximately 80% observed once, and the top ten hold about 12%. This sample was included in a study of blood T cell repertoires in COVID-19. The rearrangement uses TRBV2 and TRBJ2-3, with TRBD2 matching 10 bases. This TCR was recovered from a woman aged 55-70 years with COVID-19, enrolled during active disease. Material for sequencing was peripheral blood. The CDR3 here is CASSVLAGGTDTQYF. For the CDR3, the DNA is TGTGCCAGCAGTGTCCTAGCGGGGGGCACAGATACGCAGTATTTT.